The rows below give T cell receptor beta chains drawn from one sample of a study of HIV-infected children after antiretroviral therapy interruption. Using its own MiXCR run on the 3' RACE reads, TCRdb lists one record per CDR3 protein. The sample contains some 41,000 distinct CDR3 sequences, just over 6.5% of which appear only once. This material consisted of CD45RA+ CD4+ T cells from PBMCs, pooled from several time points, taken from a donor given antiretroviral therapy, either interrupted or continuous. All receptors come from a pool of human donors with HIV. CDR3s include the opening cysteine and the closing phenylalanine or tryptophan. The D gene is left open where the match is weak. A row's size may be missing; if present it is once, few, many or a size class.

CDR3 protein	CDR3 DNA	clone size	V gene	J gene	D gene
CASSLLGPANYGYTF	TGTGCCAGCAGCTTGCTAGGGCCCGCTAACTATGGCTACACCTTC	many	TRBV5-6	TRBJ1-2	NA
CASSQDGLRDSSGANVLTF	TGCGCCAGCAGCCAAGATGGTTTGCGGGATAGCTCTGGGGCCAACGTCCTGACTTTC	NA	TRBV4-3	TRBJ2-6	NA
CASSLDWGHTEAFF	TGTGCCAGCAGCTTAGACTGGGGACACACTGAAGCTTTCTTT	NA	TRBV13	TRBJ1-1	NA
CASSLRQGGEKLFF	TGTGCCAGCAGTTTACGGCAGGGCGGTGAAAAACTGTTTTTT	many	TRBV12-3/TRBV12-4	TRBJ1-4	NA
CASMRVTYEQYF	TGTGCCAGCATGCGGGTTACCTACGAGCAGTACTTC	NA	TRBV28	TRBJ2-7	NA
CASSYADNYGYTF	TGTGCCAGCAGTTACGCGGACAACTATGGCTACACCTTC	many	TRBV6-6	TRBJ1-2	NA
CSAREVFQGWEKLFF	TGCAGTGCTAGAGAGGTTTTCCAGGGTTGGGAAAAACTGTTTTTT	many	TRBV20-1	TRBJ1-4	NA
CASRHMLRGQDGGYTF	TGTGCCAGCAGACACATGCTGAGGGGACAGGACGGGGGCTACACCTTC	many	TRBV12-3/TRBV12-4	TRBJ1-2	TRBD1
CASEKTQYF	TGTGCCAGCGAGAAGACCCAGTACTTC	many	TRBV5-6	TRBJ2-5	NA
CASLRTLSDTQYF	TGTGCCAGCCTAAGAACCCTGTCAGATACGCAGTATTTT	many	TRBV7-2	TRBJ2-3	NA
CASSLVPGGQQFF	TGTGCCAGCAGCTTAGTACCTGGGGGTCAGCAGTTCTTC	many	TRBV7-2	TRBJ2-1	NA
CASSLEGAAEQYF	TGTGCCAGCAGCTTAGAGGGGGCGGCAGAGCAGTACTTC	NA	TRBV7-9	TRBJ2-7	TRBD1
CSARDQGQGFYGYTF	TGCAGTGCTAGAGATCAGGGACAGGGGTTCTATGGCTACACCTTC	many	TRBV20-1	TRBJ1-2	TRBD1
CASSQGQGYYTEAFF	TGCGCCAGCAGCCAAGGACAGGGATATTACACTGAAGCTTTCTTT	many	TRBV4-1	TRBJ1-1	TRBD1
CASSSWGVRENTLYF	TGTGCTAGCAGTTCCTGGGGGGTACGGGAAAACACCTTGTACTTT	many	TRBV28	TRBJ2-7	NA
CASGLPTGGGEQYF	TGTGCCAGCGGATTACCCACCGGAGGAGGCGAGCAGTACTTC	many	TRBV27	TRBJ2-7	NA
CASRQGLRLVNEQFF	TGTGCCAGTAGACAGGGATTGAGGCTAGTCAATGAGCAGTTCTTC	many	TRBV19	TRBJ2-1	NA
CASSYQITVAEQYF	TGTGCCAGCAGTTACCAGATTACAGTCGCCGAGCAGTACTTC	NA	TRBV6-5	TRBJ2-7	NA
CASSTRGVFYNEQFF	TGTGCCAGCAGCACTCGGGGGGTCTTCTACAATGAGCAGTTCTTC	many	TRBV27	TRBJ2-1	TRBD2
CASSFGDVDSYEQYF	TGCGCCAGCAGCTTCGGGGACGTCGACTCCTACGAGCAGTACTTC	many	TRBV5-1	TRBJ2-7	NA
CASSFASGANIQYF	TGTGCCAGCAGTTTTGCTAGCGGGGCAAACATTCAGTACTTC	many	TRBV12-3/TRBV12-4	TRBJ2-4	TRBD2
CASSRDTTWGLNTEAFF	TGTGCCAGCTCACGGGACACAACATGGGGCCTGAACACTGAAGCTTTCTTT	many	TRBV18	TRBJ1-1	NA
CASSQGTSAADTQYF	TGTGCCAGCAGCCAAGGGACTAGCGCGGCAGATACGCAGTATTTT	many	TRBV3-1	TRBJ2-3	TRBD2
CASSLVLTGRSTEAFF	TGTGCCAGCAGCTTGGTTTTGACAGGACGATCCACTGAAGCTTTCTTT	few	TRBV5-4	TRBJ1-1	NA
CASSLEVHSYEQYF	TGTGCCAGCAGCTTGGAAGTCCACTCCTACGAGCAGTACTTC	many	TRBV5-5	TRBJ2-7	NA
CASSDPEPYEQYF	TGCGCCAGCAGTGATCCGGAACCATACGAGCAGTACTTC	many	TRBV10-2	TRBJ2-7	NA
CASSSRTSGTVPTDTQYF	TGTGCCAGCAGCTCCAGGACTAGCGGGACTGTACCCACAGATACGCAGTATTTT	NA	TRBV7-3	TRBJ2-3	TRBD2
CASSQGLAGGYEQYF	TGTGCCAGCAGCCAAGGGCTAGCGGGGGGATACGAGCAGTACTTC	many	TRBV13	TRBJ2-7	TRBD2
CASSQDRAGQPQHF	TGTGCCAGCAGCCAGGACAGGGCGGGTCAGCCCCAGCATTTT	many	TRBV7-2	TRBJ1-5	TRBD1
CASSLEDSGNTLYF	TGTGCCAGCAGTCTGGAAGATTCTGGAAATACGCTCTATTTT	many	TRBV23-1	TRBJ1-3	NA
CASSLDPSGYTF	TGTGCCAGCAGCTTAGACCCCTCTGGCTACACCTTC	many	TRBV7-2	TRBJ1-2	NA
CSAREGPLDEQYF	TGCAGCGCCCGAGAGGGGCCTTTGGACGAGCAGTACTTC	many	TRBV29-1	TRBJ2-7	NA
CASSLRGRSAETLYF	TGTGCCAGCAGTCTCAGGGGGAGGAGTGCAGAAACGCTGTATTTT	many	TRBV11-1	TRBJ2-3	NA
CATQISSGGRNEQFF	TGTGCCACCCAAATTTCTAGCGGGGGTCGGAATGAGCAGTTCTTC	many	TRBV6-2/TRBV6-3	TRBJ2-1	TRBD2
CASSFAGWFGTDTQYF	TGTGCCAGCAGTTTTGCGGGTTGGTTCGGCACAGATACGCAGTATTTT	many	TRBV28	TRBJ2-3	NA
CSAARGVDEQFF	TGCAGTGCCGCCAGGGGCGTGGATGAGCAGTTCTTC	many	TRBV20-1	TRBJ2-1	NA
CASSRDINYGYTF	TGTGCCAGCAGTCGGGACATTAACTATGGCTACACCTTC	many	TRBV25-1	TRBJ1-2	NA
CSARSGSTGELFF	TGCAGTGCTAGGTCCGGGTCCACCGGGGAGCTGTTTTTT	many	TRBV20-1	TRBJ2-2	NA
CASSQEWGSSYNSPLHF	TGCGCCAGCAGCCAAGAGTGGGGGAGCTCCTATAATTCACCCCTCCACTTT	many	TRBV4-3	TRBJ1-6	NA
CASRLAAKGDTQYF	TGTGCCAGCAGGTTAGCGGCGAAGGGAGATACGCAGTATTTT	many	TRBV3-1	TRBJ2-3	NA
CSVGAGGAYEQYF	TGCAGCGTTGGGGCGGGGGGAGCCTACGAGCAGTACTTC	many	TRBV29-1	TRBJ2-7	TRBD2